A single sample gave rise to the 24 T cell receptor beta chains below, sequenced in a study of cytomegalovirus exposure and HLA in healthy donors (dated by TCRdb to about 2017). Library preparation used the immunoSEQ multiplex PCR assay. The multiplex PCR relied on a mix of 60 forward primers for TCR Vbeta segments and 13 reverse primers for TCR Jbeta segments. Entries here come from immuneACCESS through TCRdb and include only in-frame sequences with V and J called. Some clones fail to appear in such tables; in the studies checked, an unresolved V gene covers under half of the shortfall, and the cause of the remainder is unknown. The sample table contains a few hundred thousand clones; only one count was recorded for 80% to 95% of them. The ten largest clonotypes hold about 1.8% of the sample. Sequencing was carried out using PBMCs. The receptors originated from a girl aged 2-10 years in good health and CMV-seronegative.

This clone was seen once. The V call is TRBV28, the J call TRBJ2-1; tentative D call: TRBD2 (6 bases). This CDR3 has 15 amino acids. The germline V gene has CDR1 MDHEN and CDR2 SYDVKM. Deletions cut 5 bases from V and 2 bases from J, with 13 bases between. The CDR3 spells CASSPTGLAYNEQFF. The CDR3 coding sequence is TGTGCCAGCAGTCCAACGGGACTGGCCTACAATGAGCAGTTCTTC.

This clone appeared a single time. The chain combines TRBV29-1 with TRBJ1-1; D call uncertain. Trimming cost V 3 bases and J 4 bases, with 6 bases left between them. The CDR3 has 11 residues. In germline, CDR1 is SQVTM, CDR2 ANQGSEA. CDR3 DNA: TGCAGCGTTGACCCGGGCACTGAAGCTTTCTTT. Translated: CSVDPGTEAFF.

This clone was found a few times. This chain joins TRBV19 and TRBJ1-2, with D perhaps matching TRBD1 (5 bases). This CDR3 is 11 amino acids long. Germline V gives CDR1 LNHDA, CDR2 SQIVND (reference sequence). V gave up 5 bases and J gave up 5 bases, with 6 bases separating them. CDR3 in DNA: TGTGCCAGTAGTCCAGGGTATGGCTACACCTTC. It translates to CASSPGYGYTF.

V is TRBV21-1 and J is TRBJ2-2; the DNA was not compared with TRBD1, the D call given in the table. TRBV21-1 is a listed pseudogene. This CDR3 is 12 amino acids long. The CDR3 DNA sequence: TGTGCCAGCAGAAACAGCACCGGGGAGCTGTTTTTT. Its protein product is CASRNSTGELFF.

The chain employs TRBV9 and TRBJ2-7; perhaps TRBD2 as D (5 bases). The length of the CDR3 is 13 residues. Germline assignment: CDR1 SGDLS and CDR2 YYNGEE. V dropped 4 bases and J dropped 5 bases, with 13 bases sitting between them. CDR3 bases: TGTGCCAGCAGCCCATCCGGACTCCACGAGCAGTACTTC. Its protein product is CASSPSGLHEQYF.

This chain links TRBV29-1 with TRBJ2-2; 7 bases fit TRBD1. With 7 bases clipped from V and 1 base from J, the junction kept 9 bases outside the gene matches. The CDR3 runs 15 residues. From germline, CDR1 is SQVTM and CDR2 ANQGSEA. CDR3 coding DNA: TGCAGCGCGAAGGCCGGGACAGTGAACACCGGGGAGCTGTTTTTT. Its protein product is CSAKAGTVNTGELFF.

CDR3 bases: TGTGCCAGCAGTTTAGGAGCACCTCGGACTAGCGGGGCCGGCTCCTACAATGAGCAGTTCTTC. As protein: CASSLGAPRTSGAGSYNEQFF. The chain carries TRBV27 and TRBJ2-1, with 12 bases lining up with TRBD2. V gave up 2 bases and J gave up 0 bases; unmatched junction bases: 14. This CDR3 is built from 21 residues. Germline V lookup: CDR1 MNHEY, CDR2 SMNVEV (reference sequence).

The V call is TRBV13, the J call TRBJ1-1, with unresolved D. Trimming took off 7 bases at V and 4 bases at J, with 10 bases between the two ends. This CDR3 is 12 amino acids long. Germline CDR1 PRHDT, CDR2 FYEKMQ (reference sequence). Here the CDR3 reads CASTSRSTEAFF. CDR3 in DNA: TGTGCCAGCACCTCGAGGAGCACTGAAGCTTTCTTT.

This chain links TRBV19 with TRBJ2-1, with D possibly being TRBD1 (5 bases). V was shortened by 3 bases and J by 9 bases, with 12 bases between the two germline ends. The CDR3 has 13 residues. Germline CDR1 and CDR2: LNHDA and SQIVND (reference sequence). For the CDR3, the DNA is TGTGCCAGTAGTATCCCAGGGTGGGGTGAGCAGTTCTTC. Amino acids: CASSIPGWGEQFF.

The chain is built from TRBV5-1 and TRBJ1-6; weak D call: TRBD1 (6 bases). Germline V CDR1 and CDR2: SGHRS, YFSETQ. Deletions cut 0 bases from V and 7 bases from J, with 17 bases between. CDR3 length equals 17 residues. CDR3 in amino acids: CASSLEQGMGPNSPLHF. The DNA of the CDR3 is TGCGCCAGCAGCTTGGAGCAGGGGATGGGACCCAATTCACCCCTCCACTTT.

This clone was counted once. The V gene is TRBV5-5, the J gene TRBJ2-5; TRBD2 matches 8 bases. Germline lookup yields CDR1 SGHKS and CDR2 YYEKEE (reference sequence). This CDR3 is 15 amino acids long. V was clipped by 2 bases and J by 5 bases; unmatched bases: 8. The CDR3 DNA reads TGTGCCAGCAGCTTCGCGGGGGGCTGGCGGGAGACCCAGTACTTC. Translation: CASSFAGGWRETQYF.

The V call is TRBV5-1, the J call TRBJ2-5, with 11 bases lining up with TRBD2. This CDR3 is built from 16 residues. Unmatched junction bases numbered 7, after V lost 1 base and J lost 5 bases. Germline-derived CDR1 and CDR2 are SGHRS and YFSETQ. The CDR3 region is CASSLSSGGAWETQYF. The CDR3 DNA reads as TGCGCCAGCAGCTTGAGTAGCGGGGGGGCATGGGAGACCCAGTACTTC.

The chain has TRBV7-9 and TRBJ2-1; TRBD2 aligns across 7 bases. Germline V gene lookup returns CDR1 SEHNR and CDR2 FQNEAQ (reference sequence). The CDR3 spans 15 residues. Unmatched junction bases numbered 10, after V lost 4 bases and J lost 7 bases. CDR3 residues: CASSSGRAGGNEQFF. In DNA, the CDR3 is TGTGCCAGCAGCTCAGGTAGGGCCGGGGGGAATGAGCAGTTCTTC.

V gene TRBV29-1 combines with J gene TRBJ2-3; 9 bases line up with TRBD1. This CDR3 spans 15 amino acids. The germline V gene encodes CDR1 SQVTM and CDR2 ANQGSEA. V trimming: 5 bases; J trimming: 5 bases; junction bases outside the gene matches: 11. CDR3 nucleotide sequence: TGCAGCGTTTCCAGCCGGGACAGGGTGGGAGATACGCAGTATTTT. Encoded protein: CSVSSRDRVGDTQYF.

The CDR3: CASSFRTSGETSTDTQYF. Written as DNA, the CDR3 is TGTGCCAGCAGCTTCAGGACTAGCGGGGAAACTAGCACAGATACGCAGTATTTT. This rearrangement joins TRBV11-2 to TRBJ2-3, with 12 bases matching TRBD2. The CDR3 has 18 residues. Germline V CDR1 and CDR2: SGHAT, FQNNGV. Losses at the gene ends were 3 bases for V and 0 bases for J; bases not matched to a gene: 7.

V gene TRBV27 combines with J gene TRBJ1-1; the match to TRBD1 covers 8 bases. This CDR3 spans 15 amino acids. The V segment lost 1 base and the J segment 1 base; nucleotides outside the gene matches: 2. Germline V gene data show CDR1 as MNHEY and CDR2 as SMNVEV (reference sequence). CDR3 coding DNA: TGTGCCAGCAGTTTATTAGGACAGGGGAACACTGAAGCTTTCTTT. This encodes CASSLLGQGNTEAFF.

The chain recombines TRBV20-1 with TRBJ1-1; D uncertain. V lost 6 bases to trimming and J lost 11 bases, with 13 bases between them. Germline V gives CDR1 DFQATT, CDR2 SNEGSKA (reference sequence). The CDR3 is made up of 10 amino acids. The CDR3 region has the DNA TGCAGTGCCCGATATAGTCTGGCTTTCTTT. Its protein product is CSARYSLAFF.

This chain joins TRBV7-8 and TRBJ1-2; tentatively, D is TRBD1 (5 bases). Looked up from germline, CDR1 is SGHVS and CDR2 is FQNEAQ. CDR3 length: 15 residues. V lost 1 base, J lost 8 bases, and 17 bases lay in between. CDR3 DNA sequence: TGTGCCAGCAGCTTAGATTTCGGGACTCGGAACGGCTACACCTTC. Translation: CASSLDFGTRNGYTF.

The chain couples TRBV5-4 to TRBJ1-6; D unresolved. CDR3 size: 15 residues. Germline loops: CDR1 SGHNT, CDR2 YYREEE (reference sequence). V shed 2 bases and J shed 0 bases, with 6 bases lying between them. The DNA for the CDR3 is TGTGCCAGCAGCTTAGGGAGCTCCTATAATTCACCCCTCCACTTT. Translating gives CASSLGSSYNSPLHF.

The chain recombines TRBV18 with TRBJ2-5, with D perhaps TRBD2 (6 bases). Trimming cost V 4 bases and J 2 bases, with 8 bases left between them. CDR3 length equals 13 residues. Germline CDR1 KGHSH, CDR2 LQKENI. This CDR3 is CASSQGTQETQYF. CDR3 DNA: TGTGCCAGCTCACAAGGGACTCAAGAGACCCAGTACTTC.

CDR3 DNA sequence: TGTGCCAGCAGATTTAGCGGGGGGGCCCCAGATACGCAGTATTTT. Amino acids: CASRFSGGAPDTQYF. The chain combines TRBV27 with TRBJ2-3; 11 nucleotides align to TRBD2. The CDR3 is made up of 15 amino acids. Trimming removed 6 bases from V and 4 bases from J; junction bases left unmatched: 6. Germline V CDR1 and CDR2: MNHEY, SMNVEV (reference sequence).

The V call is TRBV7-9, the J call TRBJ1-4; no definite D call. The ends were cut back, 2 bases at V and 1 base at J, with 14 bases in the middle. The CDR3 is 17 residues long. CDR1 is SEHNR and CDR2 is FQNEAQ in the germline V gene (reference sequence). Here the CDR3 reads CASSLRSGGQTNEKLFF. CDR3 DNA: TGTGCCAGCAGCTTACGGTCCGGCGGTCAAACTAATGAAAAACTGTTTTTT.

The chain carries TRBV10-1 and TRBJ2-7, with 7 bases fitting TRBD1. The CDR3 sequence is 14 residues long. Unmatched junction bases numbered 6, after V lost 5 bases and J lost 2 bases. CDR1 is WNHNN and CDR2 is SYGVQD in the germline V gene (reference sequence). In DNA, the CDR3 is TGCGCCAGCAGTAGCCGGGACAGTCCCTACGAGCAGTACTTC. Translated, it gives CASSSRDSPYEQYF.

The V call is TRBV4-1, the J call TRBJ1-2; D possibly corresponds to TRBD1 (5 bases). The germline V and J ends were trimmed by 4 bases and 2 bases, with 14 bases remaining between them. CDR1 and CDR2 (germline): MGHRA, YSYEKL. This CDR3 region has 15 residues. CDR3: CASSPPGGLNYGYTF. The CDR3 coding sequence is TGCGCCAGCAGCCCCCCGGGGGGACTGAACTATGGCTACACCTTC.